The T cell receptor beta chain under discussion was sequenced for a study of cytomegalovirus exposure and HLA in healthy donors (dated by TCRdb to 2016 to 2017). Study-wide context: According to an earlier analysis of 587 of the donors, roughly 180 million T cells yielded roughly 100 million unique TCR beta sequences and 276 Gb of sequence data. An early release that covered fewer than 800 HLA-typed donors contained around 330 gigabases of sequencing data and around 80 million unique TCR sequences. The genetic ancestry cluster associated with self-reported Caucasian donors included about 84% of the roughly 390 genotyped donors. The aim of the study was to test whether cataloging public T cell receptors could identify signatures of past pathogen exposure. Using immunosequencing, the study profiled T cell repertoires from roughly 650 subjects and related those repertoires to cytomegalovirus serostatus. Besides the first cohort of around 700 subjects, a separate validation cohort made up of around 120 different subjects was used. To predict cytomegalovirus infection status, the study combined high-throughput TCR immunosequencing, statistical association of individual TCRs with disease status, and machine learning. To study patterns of TCR occurrence, a later analysis re-analyzed previously published TCR beta repertoires from 550 to 800 donors and added high-resolution HLA genotyping. Rather than drawing on any new phenotypic data, the later analysis identified candidate immune exposures from TCR beta sequences and the way those sequences occurred across donors. To decide whether each TCR beta V gene segment behaved as functional or pseudogenic, an earlier analysis of approximately 620 of the donors relied on high-throughput TCR beta sequencing. Donor age, sex, ethnicity and CMV serostatus were compiled together with the repertoire data. A later genetic analysis took genome-wide SNP genotypes for about three fifths of the roughly 670 donors and used that subset as a discovery cohort. All discovery cohort repertoires had been generated on a single sequencing platform. HLA typing covered class I and class II loci at four-digit resolution. The number of typed donors differed by locus: roughly 629-640 for A, B, C, DRB1 and DQB1; about 520 for DQA1; 606 for DPA1; and around 470 for DPB1. Because of strong linkage in the cohort, roughly five DR-DQ haplotypes were treated as single units for association and clustering. Across some 400 genotyped donors of the cohort, an average of about 240,000 unique TCR beta nucleotide sequences per donor were sequenced, and 15% to 20% of those sequences were non-productive. The paper's findings and limits, for the study overall: According to a later analysis, parvovirus B19, influenza, CMV and Epstein-Barr virus appeared linked to several top co-occurrence clusters. In a later analysis, the rate of TCR association differed among HLA loci, with DRB1 alleles having the most associated TCRs and HLA-C alleles having the fewest. A further reported finding was that TCR beta sequences accurately predicted the HLA-A and HLA-B alleles for most subjects in the first cohort. Assigning TCR associations to individual alleles was difficult when HLA alleles, especially DR and DQ, strongly co-occurred. Most CMV-associated TCR beta chains appeared to be HLA-restricted in a later analysis, and the HLA associations seemed to be driven largely by CMV exposure. A later analysis found that HLA-associated TCR beta chains were more clonally expanded and had lower generation probabilities than equally common non-associated chains. Linkage disequilibrium might explain the correlated functional status among segregating V segments, but an unknown experimental factor could not be excluded. The only immune exposure information available for the cohort was CMV serostatus. The authors suggested that the approach could potentially be extended to other disease states and immunological phenotypes. In an earlier analysis of about 540 of the donors, most TCR beta V segments were observed in productive rearrangements about 90% or about 30% of the time, broadly matching IMGT annotations. This cohort had only TCR beta chains sequenced, and the lack of alpha or paired-chain data limited which features could be detected. Presence/absence analyses assumed roughly uniform sequencing depth across donors, an assumption that may not hold. In a later genetic analysis, a missense DCLRE1C variant was associated with V-gene and J-gene trimming of TCR beta chains, and the association was replicated in an independent cohort. The classifier was reported to diagnose cytomegalovirus status with high specificity and sensitivity in both the original and validation cohorts. Across donors, most TCR sequences were observed very rarely, whereas some public TCRs were present in many individuals. Because HLA typing was missing for some donors at each locus, association tests included only the typed subset. A few of the identified cytomegalovirus-associated TCR beta chains were confirmed in vitro to be specific for cytomegalovirus antigens. Because the 87-base-pair reads could not distinguish some IMGT-functional V segments, including TRBV6-2 and TRBV6-3, those segments were excluded. Because counts were too low, around 17 rarely observed V segments, including chromosome 9 orphons, were left out of the earlier analysis of 500 to 750 of the donors. The study listed approximately 160 TCR beta chains as associated with cytomegalovirus. A cluster of highly shared sequence variants was judged likely to represent a technical artifact of the sequencing pipeline. A later genetic analysis reported fewer N-insertions in productive TCRs among donors in an Asian-associated ancestry cluster than the roughly 620-donor mean. In a later analysis, about 16,000 TCR beta sequences were associated with specific HLA alleles at a false discovery rate of 0.05.

The method was the immunoSEQ multiplex PCR assay. The multiplex PCR relied on a mix of 60 forward primers for TCR Vbeta segments and 13 reverse primers for TCR Jbeta segments. A multiplex PCR assay on genomic DNA amplified the CDR3 region of rearranged TCR beta genes. The Illumina HiSeq System was used to sequence the amplified TCR beta libraries as 87-base-pair reads. Processing in the source paper ran as follows. Across the roughly 700 repertoires, a later analysis counted roughly 84 million unique TCR beta chains, around 10 million of which were shared by at least two donors. A nearest-neighbor algorithm error-corrected the raw reads and collapsed the reads into unique sequences, merging closely related sequences to remove PCR and sequencing errors. CDR3 sequences were aligned to IMGT reference sequences to assign V, D and J gene segments. For a sequence to be retained, at least a six-nucleotide match to both a V gene segment and a J gene segment was required. A rearrangement was called productive if the CDR3 had no stop codons and remained in frame with V and J, and every other rearrangement was called non-productive. CDR3 was defined according to IMGT convention as the region running from the second conserved V-encoded cysteine to the conserved J-encoded phenylalanine. Sequences without an unambiguous match to a single V gene segment were excluded from the earlier analysis of about 640 of the donors. An earlier analysis of several hundred of the donors called V segments functional above 56.7% productive rearrangements and segregating when the between-donor standard deviation exceeded 5%. A statistical classification framework was built to diagnose cytomegalovirus status from the catalog of TCR beta chain sequences. V and J gene assignment, in a later analysis, came from comparing TCR nucleotide sequences with IMGT/GENE-DB human TR gene sequences. Using the TCRdist pipeline, a later analysis assigned CDR3 sequences along with most-parsimonious VDJ recombination scenarios. In a later analysis, each TCR beta chain was defined by its CDR3 amino acid sequence together with its V-gene family, and reads lacking a unique V-gene family were excluded. A later analysis removed several hundred highly shared, low-generation-probability nucleotide sequences to deal with suspected cross-contamination and a sequencing artifact. In a later analysis, a clonal expansion index was calculated for each public chain from normalized within-repertoire ranks of inferred template counts. In a later analysis, generation probabilities were computed with a VDJ recombination model fitted to out-of-frame rearrangements, and the resulting probabilities were checked against IGoR. A later analysis scored TCR-TCR, TCR-HLA and TCR-CMV co-occurrence with hypergeometric tests, applying a repertoire-size bias correction to TCR pairs. A later analysis estimated false discovery rates by permuting HLA or CMV assignments 20 times. In a later analysis, co-occurring TCRs were grouped with DBSCAN, and TCRdist sequence similarity was added when clustering was performed within HLA-allele-positive subsets. Repertoires with fewer than 30,000 or more than 120,000 public chains, plus five repertoires with anomalous nucleotide sharing, were excluded from co-occurrence clustering. TCRdb retrieved this table from immuneACCESS and kept in-frame rearrangements only. Not all clones are present; in checked studies, unresolved V genes account for under half, and no reason is known for the remainder. V, J and clone size reflect that table, while D and trimming were determined from the DNA. For this sample the table gives approximately 150,000 clones, of which about four fifths were detected only once. In total, the top ten clones hold 4% to 4.5% of the sample.

A word on this clone: Its cognate antigen has yet to be identified. It has no much larger one-base neighbor in the sample; base qualities were not kept.

In total, roughly 670 healthy bone marrow donors made up the cohort. At the time of sampling, every cohort member was nominally healthy, though immune exposures that went unrecorded were likely present. The donor tested CMV seropositive and was one of the 289 seropositive cohort members. Each donor provided a peripheral blood sample, and peripheral blood mononuclear cells were used for TCR beta sequencing. Genomic DNA extraction from the blood cell samples was performed with the Qiagen DNeasy Blood Extraction Kit. Clipping removes 5 bases from V and 13 bases from J, with 9 as the unmatched junction base count. The cysteine opens and the phenylalanine closes a CDR3 of 14 amino acids. The entry retains the CDR3 DNA only, 42 bases that are in frame from base 1. Via the germline V gene, CDR1 is SGHTA and CDR2 FQGTGA.

The TCR comes from a woman aged 35 to 49 in good health and CMV-seropositive. The chain is assembled from TRBV7-3 and TRBJ2-1, and TRBD2 aligns with 12 junction nucleotides. Sequences were obtained from PBMCs. DNA sequence: TGTGCCAGCAGCCCAGGGACTAGCGGGTGGACTCAGTTCTTC. It specifies CASSPGTSGWTQFF. Beyond the CDR3, the reference TRBV7-3 and TRBJ2-1 genes provide the residues; the full variable domain reads: GAGVSQTPSNKVTEKGKYVELRCDPISGHTALYWYRQSLGQGPEFLIYFQGTGAADDSGLPNDRFFAVRPEGSVSTLKIQRTERGDSAVYLCASSPGTSGWTQFFGPGTRLTVL.